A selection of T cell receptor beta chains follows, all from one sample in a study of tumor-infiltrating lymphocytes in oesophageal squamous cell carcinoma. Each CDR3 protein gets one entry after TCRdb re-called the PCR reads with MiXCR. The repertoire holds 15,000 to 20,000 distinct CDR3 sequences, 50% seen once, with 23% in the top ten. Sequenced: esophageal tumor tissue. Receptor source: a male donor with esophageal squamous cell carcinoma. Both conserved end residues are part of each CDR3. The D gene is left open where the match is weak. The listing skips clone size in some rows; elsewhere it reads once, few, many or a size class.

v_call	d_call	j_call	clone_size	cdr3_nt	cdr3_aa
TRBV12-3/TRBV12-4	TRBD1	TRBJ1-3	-	TGTGCCAGCAGGCCGACAGGGACCGGAAACACCATATATTTT	CASRPTGTGNTIYF
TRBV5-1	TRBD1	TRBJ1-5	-	TGCGCCAGCAGCAGCGGACAGGGTATGGAGCAGCCCCAGCATTTT	CASSSGQGMEQPQHF
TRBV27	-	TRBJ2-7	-	TGTGCCAGCAGCGCGTCCTACGAGCAGTACTTC	CASSASYEQYF
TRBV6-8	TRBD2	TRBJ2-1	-	TGTGCCAGCAGGGGACTAGCGGGAGGCTATGAGCAGTTCTTC	CASRGLAGGYEQFF
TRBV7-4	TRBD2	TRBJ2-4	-	TGTGCCAGCAGCTTAGCCTACGATAGCGGGTCCTACAATGAGCAGTACTTC	CASSLAYDSGSYNEQYF
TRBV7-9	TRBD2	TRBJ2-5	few	TGTGCCAGCAGCTTAAGTTTATGGACTAGCGGGGCGAACAAAGAGACCCAGTACTTC	CASSLSLWTSGANKETQYF
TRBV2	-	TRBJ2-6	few	TGTGCCAGCAGTGAAGCGTGGCAGACTGGGGCCAACGTCCTGACTTTC	CASSEAWQTGANVLTF
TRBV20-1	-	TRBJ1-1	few	TGCAGTGCTATGGAGTCTGAAGCTTTCTTT	CSAMESEAFF
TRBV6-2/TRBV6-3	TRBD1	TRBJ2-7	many	TGTGCCAGCAGTTACCCGACAGGGTTCACCTACGAGCAGTACTTC	CASSYPTGFTYEQYF
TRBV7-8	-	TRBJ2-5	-	TGTGCCAGCAGCTTAAGTGAGGTCAGAAAAGAGACCCAGTACTTC	CASSLSEVRKETQYF
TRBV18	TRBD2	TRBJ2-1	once	TGTGCCAGCTCACTTTCTCCGGGAGGGAACAATGAGCAGTTCTTC	CASSLSPGGNNEQFF
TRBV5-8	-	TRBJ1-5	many	TGTGCCAGCAGCTCGGGGGGGGTTGTAGGTCAGCCCCAGCATTTT	CASSSGGVVGQPQHF
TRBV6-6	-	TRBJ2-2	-	TGTGCCAGCGGTCCTAAGTGGGAGCTGTTTTTT	CASGPKWELFF
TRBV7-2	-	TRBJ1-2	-	TGTGCCAGCAGTAAAGACAGGAGCTATGGCTACACCTTC	CASSKDRSYGYTF
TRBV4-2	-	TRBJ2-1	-	TGTGCCAGCAGCCAAGCCTATCGCTCCTCAGGCTATGAGCAGTTCTTC	CASSQAYRSSGYEQFF
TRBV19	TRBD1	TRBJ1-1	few	TGTGCCAGTAGAAACAGGGGTTTGAACACTGAAGCTTTCTTT	CASRNRGLNTEAFF
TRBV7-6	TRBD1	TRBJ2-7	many	TGTGCCAGCAGCCGGAACCCGGGACAGGGATACGACGAGCAGTACTTC	CASSRNPGQGYDEQYF
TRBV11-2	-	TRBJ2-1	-	TGTGCCAGCAGCTTAGAAGCAGGTAGCTTCACGCAGTTCTTC	CASSLEAGSFTQFF
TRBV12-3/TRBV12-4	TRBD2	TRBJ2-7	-	TGTGCCAGCAGTTCACGACTAGCGGGGGCCCTTTCCCAGTACTTC	CASSSRLAGALSQYF
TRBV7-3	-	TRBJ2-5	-	TGTGCCAGCAGCGGAGCGGGCGTGGAGACCCAGTACTTC	CASSGAGVETQYF